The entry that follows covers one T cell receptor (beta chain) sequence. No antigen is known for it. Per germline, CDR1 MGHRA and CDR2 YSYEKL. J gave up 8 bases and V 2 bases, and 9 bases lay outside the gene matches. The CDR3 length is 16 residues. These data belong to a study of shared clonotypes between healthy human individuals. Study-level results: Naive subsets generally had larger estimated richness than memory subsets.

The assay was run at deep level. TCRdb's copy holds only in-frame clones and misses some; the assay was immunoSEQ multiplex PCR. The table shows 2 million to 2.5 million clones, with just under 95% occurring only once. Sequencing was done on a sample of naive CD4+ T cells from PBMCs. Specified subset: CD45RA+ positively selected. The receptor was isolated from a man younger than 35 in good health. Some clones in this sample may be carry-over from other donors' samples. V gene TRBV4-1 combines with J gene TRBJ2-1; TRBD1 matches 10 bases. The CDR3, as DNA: TGCGCCAGCAGCCAATACCCCGGACAGGGGGTTTATGAGCAGTTCTTC. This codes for CASSQYPGQGVYEQFF.